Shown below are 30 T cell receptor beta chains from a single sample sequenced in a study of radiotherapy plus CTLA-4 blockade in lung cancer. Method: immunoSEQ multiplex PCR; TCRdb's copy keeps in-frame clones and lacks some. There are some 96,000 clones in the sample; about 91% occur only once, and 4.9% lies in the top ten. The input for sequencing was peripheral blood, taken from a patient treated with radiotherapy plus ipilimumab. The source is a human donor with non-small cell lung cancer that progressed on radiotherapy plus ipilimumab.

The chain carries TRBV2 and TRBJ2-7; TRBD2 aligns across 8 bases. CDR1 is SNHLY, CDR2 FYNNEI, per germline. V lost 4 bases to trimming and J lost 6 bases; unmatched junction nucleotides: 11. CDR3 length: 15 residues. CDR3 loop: CASSVTPGGQGEQYF. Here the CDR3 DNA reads TGTGCCAGCAGTGTTACCCCGGGAGGGCAGGGCGAGCAGTACTTC.

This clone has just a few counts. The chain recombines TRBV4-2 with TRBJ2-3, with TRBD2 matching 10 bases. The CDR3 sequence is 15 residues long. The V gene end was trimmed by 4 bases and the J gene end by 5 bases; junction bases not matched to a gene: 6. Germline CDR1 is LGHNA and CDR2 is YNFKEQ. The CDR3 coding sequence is TGTGCCAGCAGCCCTCTAGCGGGAGCAGGAGATACGCAGTATTTT. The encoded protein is CASSPLAGAGDTQYF.

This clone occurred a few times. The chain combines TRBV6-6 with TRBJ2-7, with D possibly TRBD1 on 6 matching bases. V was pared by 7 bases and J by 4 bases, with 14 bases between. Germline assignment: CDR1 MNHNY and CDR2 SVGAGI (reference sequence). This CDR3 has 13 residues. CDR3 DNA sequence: TGTGCCAGCAAGCCGACAGGTCAATACGAGCAGTACTTC. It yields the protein CASKPTGQYEQYF.

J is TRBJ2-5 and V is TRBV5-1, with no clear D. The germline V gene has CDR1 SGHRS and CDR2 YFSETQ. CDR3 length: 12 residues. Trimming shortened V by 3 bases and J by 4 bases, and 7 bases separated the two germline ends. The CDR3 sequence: CASSSFGETQYF. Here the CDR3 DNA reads TGCGCCAGCAGCTCGTTCGGAGAGACCCAGTACTTC. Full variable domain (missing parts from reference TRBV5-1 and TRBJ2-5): KAGVTQTPRYLIKTRGQQVTLSCSPISGHRSVSWYQQTPGQGLQFLFEYFSETQRNKGNFPGRFSGRQFSNSRSEMNVSTLELGDSALYLCASSSFGETQYFGPGTRLLVL.

The CDR3 DNA follows: TGTGCCAGCAGCCGGCTAGCGGGCGATACGCAGTATTTT. Amino acid sequence: CASSRLAGDTQYF. The V and J genes are TRBV14 and TRBJ2-3; 8 bases align to TRBD2. From germline, CDR1 is SGHDN and CDR2 FVKESK. V shed 4 bases and J 6 bases; nucleotides not matched to a gene: 3. The CDR3 has 13 amino acids.

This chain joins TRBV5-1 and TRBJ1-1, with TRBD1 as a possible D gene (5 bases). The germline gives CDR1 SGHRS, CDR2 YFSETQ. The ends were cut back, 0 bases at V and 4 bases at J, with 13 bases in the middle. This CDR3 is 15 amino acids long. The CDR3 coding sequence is TGCGCCAGCAGCTTGGTGTCAGGGAGTGCCACTGAAGCTTTCTTT. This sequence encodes CASSLVSGSATEAFF. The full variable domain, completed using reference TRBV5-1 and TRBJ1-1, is KAGVTQTPRYLIKTRGQQVTLSCSPISGHRSVSWYQQTPGQGLQFLFEYFSETQRNKGNFPGRFSGRQFSNSRSEMNVSTLELGDSALYLCASSLVSGSATEAFFGQGTRLTVV.

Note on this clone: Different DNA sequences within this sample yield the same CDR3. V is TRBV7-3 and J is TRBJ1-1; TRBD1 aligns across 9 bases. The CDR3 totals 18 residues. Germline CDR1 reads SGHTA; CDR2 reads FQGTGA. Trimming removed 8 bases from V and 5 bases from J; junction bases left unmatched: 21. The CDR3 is CASFGVPGQGTSRTEAFF. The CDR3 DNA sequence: TGTGCCAGCTTTGGGGTTCCGGGACAGGGAACCTCTAGAACTGAAGCTTTCTTT.

CDR3 residues: CASSLLGSGNTIYF. CDR3 DNA: TGTGCCAGTAGTTTATTGGGCTCTGGAAACACCATATATTTT. The chain has TRBV19 and TRBJ1-3; no firm D call. From germline, CDR1 is LNHDA and CDR2 SQIVND (reference sequence). The CDR3 consists of 14 residues. Trimming shortened V by 5 bases and J by 0 bases, and 8 bases separated the two germline ends.

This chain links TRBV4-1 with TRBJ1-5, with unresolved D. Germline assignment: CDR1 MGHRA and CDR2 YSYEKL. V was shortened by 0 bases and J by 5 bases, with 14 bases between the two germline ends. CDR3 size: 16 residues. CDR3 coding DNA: TGCGCCAGCAGCCAAGATGGGTTTGCGGGAGATCAGCCCCAGCATTTT. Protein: CASSQDGFAGDQPQHF.

DNA of the CDR3: TGTGCCATCAGTGCAAGGCCGGAATATGGCTACACCTTC. This sequence encodes CAISARPEYGYTF. This chain links TRBV10-3 with TRBJ1-2; no clear D gene. Germline CDR1 reads ENHRY; CDR2 reads SYGVKD. Trimming shortened V by 4 bases and J by 5 bases, and 11 bases separated the two germline ends. The CDR3 extends over 13 amino acids.

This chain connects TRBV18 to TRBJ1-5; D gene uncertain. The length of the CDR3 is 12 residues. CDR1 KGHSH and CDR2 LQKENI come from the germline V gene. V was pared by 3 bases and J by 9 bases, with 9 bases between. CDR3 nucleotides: TGTGCCAGCTCACCGGAACGCGGGCCCCAGCATTTT. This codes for CASSPERGPQHF.

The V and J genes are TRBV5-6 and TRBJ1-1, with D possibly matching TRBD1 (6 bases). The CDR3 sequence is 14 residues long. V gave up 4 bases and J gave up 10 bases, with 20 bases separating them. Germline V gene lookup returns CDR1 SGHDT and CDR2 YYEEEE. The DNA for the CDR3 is TGTGCCAGCAGCCCTGGGGGGGGCTTTGGATCAGCTTTCTTT. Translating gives CASSPGGGFGSAFF. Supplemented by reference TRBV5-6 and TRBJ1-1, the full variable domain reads DAGVTQSPTHLIKTRGQQVTLRCSPKSGHDTVSWYQQALGQGPQFIFQYYEEEERQRGNFPDRFSGHQFPNYSSELNVNALLLGDSALYLCASSPGGGFGSAFFGQGTRLTVV.

This chain's CDR3 is CSVVREGYEQYF. The CDR3 DNA reads as TGCAGCGTTGTTCGGGAGGGGTACGAGCAGTACTTC. The chain carries TRBV29-1 and TRBJ2-7; the match to TRBD2 covers 8 bases. The CDR3 consists of 12 residues. Germline V gene sequence: CDR1 SQVTM, CDR2 ANQGSEA. Trimming removed 4 bases from V and 4 bases from J; junction bases left unmatched: 3.

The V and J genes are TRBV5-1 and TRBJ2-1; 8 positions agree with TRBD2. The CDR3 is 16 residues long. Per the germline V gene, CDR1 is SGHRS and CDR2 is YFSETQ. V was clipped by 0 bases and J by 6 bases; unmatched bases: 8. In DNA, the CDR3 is TGCGCCAGCAGCTTGGTAGGGACTAGGGAGGTCAATGAGCAGTTCTTC. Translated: CASSLVGTREVNEQFF. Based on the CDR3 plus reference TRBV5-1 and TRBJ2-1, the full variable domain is KAGVTQTPRYLIKTRGQQVTLSCSPISGHRSVSWYQQTPGQGLQFLFEYFSETQRNKGNFPGRFSGRQFSNSRSEMNVSTLELGDSALYLCASSLVGTREVNEQFFGPGTRLTVL.

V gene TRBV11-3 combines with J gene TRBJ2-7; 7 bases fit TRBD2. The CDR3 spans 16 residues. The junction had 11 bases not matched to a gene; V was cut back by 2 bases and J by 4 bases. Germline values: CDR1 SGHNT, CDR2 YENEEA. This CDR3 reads CASSLMPSGGRYEQYF. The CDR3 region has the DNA TGTGCCAGCAGCTTAATGCCTAGCGGAGGACGGTACGAGCAGTACTTC.

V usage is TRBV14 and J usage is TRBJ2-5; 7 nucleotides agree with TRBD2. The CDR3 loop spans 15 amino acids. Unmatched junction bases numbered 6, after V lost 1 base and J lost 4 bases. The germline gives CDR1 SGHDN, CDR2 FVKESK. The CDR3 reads CASSQVGGPTETQYF. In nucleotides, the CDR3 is TGTGCCAGCAGCCAAGTGGGAGGGCCTACAGAGACCCAGTACTTC.

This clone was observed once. The CDR3: CASMVGTPPTEAFF. CDR3 in DNA: TGTGCCAGCATGGTTGGGACCCCACCAACTGAAGCTTTCTTT. V is TRBV6-1 and J is TRBJ1-1; tentatively, D is TRBD1 (5 bases). V was trimmed by 7 bases and J by 5 bases, leaving 17 bases between them. The CDR3 contains 14 residues. The germline gives CDR1 MNHNS, CDR2 SASEGT.

Written as DNA, the CDR3 is TGTGCCAGCAGCCCCTCACCCGGGGAGCTGTTTTTT. Translated, it gives CASSPSPGELFF. This chain links TRBV5-4 with TRBJ2-2; D is unclear. V was pared by 4 bases and J by 6 bases, with 7 bases between. Germline CDR1 is SGHNT and CDR2 is YYREEE (reference sequence). The CDR3 is 12 amino acids.

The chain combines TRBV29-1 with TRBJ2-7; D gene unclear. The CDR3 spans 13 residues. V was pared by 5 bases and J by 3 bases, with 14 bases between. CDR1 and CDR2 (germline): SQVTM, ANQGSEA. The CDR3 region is CSVHNSQSYEQYF. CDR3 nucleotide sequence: TGCAGCGTTCATAACTCACAGAGCTACGAGCAGTACTTC.

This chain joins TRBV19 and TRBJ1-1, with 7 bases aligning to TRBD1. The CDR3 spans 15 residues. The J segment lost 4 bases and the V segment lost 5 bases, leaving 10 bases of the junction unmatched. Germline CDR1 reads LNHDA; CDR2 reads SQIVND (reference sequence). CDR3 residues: CASSEQGFVGTEAFF. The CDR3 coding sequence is TGTGCCAGTAGTGAACAGGGGTTCGTTGGCACTGAAGCTTTCTTT.

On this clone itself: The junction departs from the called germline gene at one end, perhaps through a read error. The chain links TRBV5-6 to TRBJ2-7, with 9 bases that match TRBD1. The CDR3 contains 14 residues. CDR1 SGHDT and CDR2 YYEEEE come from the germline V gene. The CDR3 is CASSCGQGSCEQYF. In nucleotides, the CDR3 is TGTGCCAGCAGCTGCGGACAGGGGTCCTGCGAGCAGTACTTC.

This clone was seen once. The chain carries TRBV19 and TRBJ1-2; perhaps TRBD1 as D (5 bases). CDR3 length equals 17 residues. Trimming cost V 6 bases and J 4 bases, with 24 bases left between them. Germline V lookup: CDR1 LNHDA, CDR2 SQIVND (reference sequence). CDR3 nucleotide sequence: TGTGCCAGTAGCCAAGGGGCCACAGGAGGAACGCGCTATGGCTACACCTTC. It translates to CASSQGATGGTRYGYTF. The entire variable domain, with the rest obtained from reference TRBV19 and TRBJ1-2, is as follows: DGGITQSPKYLFRKEGQNVTLSCEQNLNHDAMYWYRQDPGQGLRLIYYSQIVNDFQKGDIAEGYSVSREKKESFPLTVTSAQKNPTAFYLCASSQGATGGTRYGYTFGSGTRLTVV.

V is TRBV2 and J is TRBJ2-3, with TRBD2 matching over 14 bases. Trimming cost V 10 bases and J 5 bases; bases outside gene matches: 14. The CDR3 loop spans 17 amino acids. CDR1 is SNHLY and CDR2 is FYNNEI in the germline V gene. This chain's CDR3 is CATLPKGLAGDGDTQYF. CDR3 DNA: TGTGCCACCCTACCAAAGGGACTAGCGGGAGACGGAGATACGCAGTATTTT.

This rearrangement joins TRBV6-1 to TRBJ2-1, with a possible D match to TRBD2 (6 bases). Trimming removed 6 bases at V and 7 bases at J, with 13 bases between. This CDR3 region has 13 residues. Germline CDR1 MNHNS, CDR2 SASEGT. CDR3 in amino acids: CASRSGSANEQFF. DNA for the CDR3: TGTGCCAGCAGATCCGGGAGTGCAAATGAGCAGTTCTTC.

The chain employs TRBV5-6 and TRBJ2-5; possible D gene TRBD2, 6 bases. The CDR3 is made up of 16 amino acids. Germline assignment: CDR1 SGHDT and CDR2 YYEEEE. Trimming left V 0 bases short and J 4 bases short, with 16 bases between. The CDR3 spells CASSLAVGGIGETQYF. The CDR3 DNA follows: TGTGCCAGCAGCTTGGCCGTCGGGGGAATAGGAGAGACCCAGTACTTC.

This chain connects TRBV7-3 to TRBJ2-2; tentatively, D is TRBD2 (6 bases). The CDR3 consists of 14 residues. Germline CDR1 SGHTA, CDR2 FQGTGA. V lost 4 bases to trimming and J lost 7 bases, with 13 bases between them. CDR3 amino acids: CASSSGTPGGELFF. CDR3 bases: TGTGCCAGCAGCTCCGGGACTCCCGGCGGGGAGCTGTTTTTT.

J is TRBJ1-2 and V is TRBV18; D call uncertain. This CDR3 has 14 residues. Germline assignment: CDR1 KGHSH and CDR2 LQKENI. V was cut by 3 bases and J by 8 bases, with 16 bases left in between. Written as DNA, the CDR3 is TGTGCCAGCTCACCCCAAAGGACGGGCGACGGCTACACCTTC. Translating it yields CASSPQRTGDGYTF.

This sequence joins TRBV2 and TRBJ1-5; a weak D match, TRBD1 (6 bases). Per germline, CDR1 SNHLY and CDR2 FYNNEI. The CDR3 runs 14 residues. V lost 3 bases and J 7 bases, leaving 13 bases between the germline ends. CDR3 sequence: CASSDTGWGQPQHF. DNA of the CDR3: TGTGCCAGCAGTGACACAGGGTGGGGCCAGCCCCAGCATTTT.

The CDR3 sequence: CASSLARSQETQYF. The DNA of the CDR3 is TGCGCCAGCAGCTTGGCAAGGTCCCAAGAGACCCAGTACTTC. The chain combines TRBV5-1 with TRBJ2-5; unclear D gene. CDR1 SGHRS and CDR2 YFSETQ come from the germline V gene. V was clipped by 0 bases and J by 1 base, with 7 bases between them. The CDR3 spans 14 residues.

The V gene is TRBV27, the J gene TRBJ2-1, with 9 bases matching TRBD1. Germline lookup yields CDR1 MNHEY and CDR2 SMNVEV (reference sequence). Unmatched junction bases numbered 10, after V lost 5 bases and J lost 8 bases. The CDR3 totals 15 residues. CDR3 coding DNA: TGTGCCAGCAGTCTCCGGGACAGGGCATACCATGAGCAGTTCTTC. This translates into CASSLRDRAYHEQFF.